The rows below give T cell receptor beta chains drawn from one sample of a study of T cell responses to AZD1222 COVID-19 vaccine. TCRdb's table, derived via immunoSEQ multiplex PCR, lists solely in-frame clones and lacks some. The sample has roughly 100,000 clones; approximately 88% are singletons. The sequencing used peripheral blood, collected on day 0 of AZD1222 vaccination. Receptors originate from an adult in good health. CDR3s include the opening cysteine and the closing phenylalanine or tryptophan. A D gene is named only where the DNA matches it firmly. Clone size is not always given. Where it is, it says once, few, many or a class for expanded clones.

v_call	j_call	clone_size	d_call	cdr3_aa	cdr3_nt
TRBV21-1	TRBJ1-5	.	.	CASSKGGDRTKWGNQPQHF	TGTGCCAGCAGCAAGGGGGGGGACAGGACTAAATGGGGCAATCAGCCCCAGCATTTT
TRBV6-5	TRBJ2-5	.	TRBD1	CASSRGTAEETQYF	TGTGCCAGCAGTAGGGGGACAGCCGAAGAGACCCAGTACTTC
TRBV10-3	TRBJ1-2	.	.	CAISDPGRYYGYTF	TGTGCCATCAGTGACCCGGGACGCTACTATGGCTACACCTTC
TRBV5-1	TRBJ1-2	.	.	CASSLSTGFNYGYTF	TGCGCCAGCAGCTTGTCGACAGGATTTAACTATGGCTACACCTTC
TRBV2	TRBJ1-4	.	.	CASSGPDGNEKLFF	TGTGCCAGCAGTGGGCCCGATGGGAATGAAAAACTGTTTTTT
TRBV7-9	TRBJ1-1	.	TRBD1	CASSGAGGTEAFF	TGTGCCAGCAGCGGAGCAGGGGGCACTGAAGCTTTCTTT
TRBV20-1	TRBJ1-2	.	.	CSAPRPGGYTF	TGCAGTGCTCCTCGTCCGGGCGGCTACACCTTC
TRBV7-9	TRBJ1-1	few	.	CASSDGGASSEAFF	TGTGCCAGCAGCGACGGGGGGGCGTCGAGTGAAGCTTTCTTT
TRBV5-5	TRBJ2-5	.	TRBD2	CASSLAPIAGPAATQYF	TGTGCCAGCAGCTTGGCCCCAATAGCGGGCCCCGCGGCGACCCAGTACTTC
TRBV7-8	TRBJ2-5	.	.	CASSLEIASAGGKTQYF	TGTGCCAGCAGCTTAGAGATTGCTAGCGCGGGCGGGAAGACCCAGTACTTC
TRBV19	TRBJ2-1	.	.	CASSPWTAGLNNEQFF	TGTGCCAGTAGTCCCTGGACGGCGGGGCTGAACAATGAGCAGTTCTTC
TRBV5-1	TRBJ2-3	.	.	CASSLERPSPDTQYF	TGCGCCAGCAGCTTGGAGAGACCAAGTCCAGATACGCAGTATTTT
TRBV19	TRBJ1-2	.	.	CASSIEKAYGYTF	TGTGCCAGTAGTATAGAAAAAGCGTATGGCTACACCTTC
TRBV19	TRBJ1-1	.	.	CASSMASDTEAFF	TGTGCCAGTAGTATGGCCAGTGACACTGAAGCTTTCTTT
TRBV6-5	TRBJ2-1	.	TRBD2	CASVRLAGGGNEQFF	TGTGCCAGCGTAAGGCTAGCGGGGGGCGGAAATGAGCAGTTCTTC
TRBV7-9	TRBJ2-1	.	.	CASSSDIYNEQFF	TGTGCCAGCAGCTCGGACATCTACAATGAGCAGTTCTTC
TRBV7-9	TRBJ2-7	.	.	CASSFGGRKYEQYF	TGTGCCAGCAGCTTCGGTGGCAGAAAATACGAGCAGTACTTC
TRBV20-1	TRBJ2-1	.	.	CSAPENEQFF	TGCAGTGCCCCCGAGAATGAGCAGTTCTTC
TRBV28	TRBJ2-4	.	TRBD2	CASRSSGLAKNIQYF	TGTGCCAGCAGGTCTAGCGGCCTAGCCAAAAACATTCAGTACTTC
TRBV6-6	TRBJ1-1	few	.	CASRHEGYTEAFF	TGTGCCAGCAGGCACGAGGGGTACACTGAAGCTTTCTTT
TRBV5-6	TRBJ1-2	many	TRBD1	CASSPPGTGDGYTF	TGTGCCAGCAGCCCTCCTGGGACAGGGGATGGCTACACCTTC
TRBV10-1	TRBJ2-1	.	TRBD2	CASRERGDSYNEQFF	TGCGCCAGCAGAGAGCGGGGGGACTCCTACAATGAGCAGTTCTTC
TRBV28	TRBJ1-2	few	.	CASSPLGQGSDYGYTF	TGTGCCAGCAGTCCTTTGGGGCAGGGATCCGACTATGGCTACACCTTC